The 7 T cell receptor beta chains presented below share a single source sample, sequenced in a study of high-grade serous ovarian cancer treatment subgroups. The repertoire was sequenced with immunoSEQ multiplex PCR; TCRdb's copy has only in-frame clones and lacks some. The sample lists about 3,000 clones, 55% to 80% seen once, with more than 9% in the top ten. Tumor samples were taken before definitive surgery or chemotherapy. The sequencing input was tumor tissue. Receptor source: a human donor with high-grade serous ovarian cancer.

This clone has a single count. This rearrangement joins TRBV7-6 to TRBJ2-5; 10 nucleotides align to TRBD1. With 5 bases clipped from V and 5 bases from J, the junction kept 11 bases outside the gene matches. Germline-derived CDR1 and CDR2 are SGHVS and FNYEAQ. The CDR3 is made up of 16 amino acids. DNA for the CDR3: TGTGCCAGCAGCCCAACGGGACAGGGGATAGCGGAGACCCAGTACTTC. Protein product: CASSPTGQGIAETQYF.

The chain uses TRBV29-1 and TRBJ2-1; TRBD2 is a possible D gene (5 bases). Germline CDR1 SQVTM, CDR2 ANQGSEA. CDR3 size: 14 residues. Trimming left V 7 bases short and J 2 bases short, with 15 bases between. The CDR3 protein is CSGDKAGTYNEQFF. CDR3 sequence (DNA): TGCAGCGGCGACAAAGCCGGGACCTACAATGAGCAGTTCTTC.

The J gene is TRBJ1-4, the V gene TRBV4-3; the D gene is possibly TRBD1 (5 bases). V was shortened by 2 bases and J by 7 bases, with 14 bases between the two germline ends. Germline V gene sequence: CDR1 LGHNA, CDR2 YSLEER. This CDR3 region has 15 residues. In DNA, the CDR3 is TGCGCCAGCAGCCAATCGGGGCTTTGGATTGAAAAACTGTTTTTT. Amino acids: CASSQSGLWIEKLFF.

The chain carries TRBV19 and TRBJ2-7; D possibly corresponds to TRBD2 (6 bases). CDR1 and CDR2 from the germline V gene are LNHDA and SQIVND (reference sequence). This CDR3 spans 16 amino acids. V was pared by 2 bases and J by 3 bases, with 17 bases between. In DNA form, the CDR3 reads TGTGCCAGTAGTATAAGTACAGGTGGAGGGCTCTACGAGCAGTACTTC. Translation: CASSISTGGGLYEQYF.

The chain joins TRBV6-6 to TRBJ1-1; a possible D gene is TRBD1 (5 bases). The CDR3 has 15 amino acids. The V gene's germline CDR1 is MNHNY and CDR2 SVGAGI (reference sequence). Trimming pared 2 bases from V and 2 bases from J, leaving 12 bases between. CDR3 loop: CASSYSPGFNTEAFF. The CDR3 DNA is TGTGCCAGCAGTTACAGCCCAGGGTTTAACACTGAAGCTTTCTTT.

The V gene is TRBV28, the J gene TRBJ2-1; D call uncertain. Germline loops: CDR1 MDHEN, CDR2 SYDVKM. V was shortened by 6 bases and J by 4 bases, with 13 bases between the two germline ends. The CDR3 length is 14 residues. CDR3 nucleotides: TGTGCCAGCAGCCTAACTTGGGCGTACAATGAGCAGTTCTTC. Translating it yields CASSLTWAYNEQFF.

This rearrangement joins TRBV28 to TRBJ2-1, with unresolved D. The V end lost 3 bases, the J end lost 7 bases, and 7 bases lay between the germline ends. This CDR3 spans 12 amino acids. The germline CDR1 and CDR2 sequences are MDHEN and SYDVKM. The CDR3 DNA follows: TGTGCCAGCAGTTTTGAACAGAATGAGCAGTTCTTC. This codes for CASSFEQNEQFF.